A single sample gave rise to the 27 T cell receptor beta chains below, sequenced in a study of T cell responses to AZD1222 COVID-19 vaccine. Sequencing was performed with immunoSEQ multiplex PCR; in TCRdb, only in-frame clones are kept and a portion is missing. The sample yields over 140,000 clones, more than 90% seen once. Sequenced here: peripheral blood, sampled on day 0 of AZD1222 vaccination. These receptors were obtained from an adult in good health.

This sequence joins TRBV29-1 and TRBJ1-2, with D possibly being TRBD1 (5 bases). Deletions cut 4 bases from V and 1 base from J, with 16 bases between. Germline-derived CDR1 and CDR2 are SQVTM and ANQGSEA. The CDR3 is made up of 15 amino acids. The CDR3 sequence is CSVGFGEGINYGYTF. For the CDR3, the DNA is TGCAGCGTTGGTTTCGGGGAGGGGATTAACTATGGCTACACCTTC.

The CDR3 DNA sequence: TGTGCCAGCAGCCCGACGGGGGGACTCTACGAGCAGTACTTC. This encodes CASSPTGGLYEQYF. The chain recombines TRBV7-9 with TRBJ2-7, with 7 bases lining up with TRBD2. The CDR3 runs 14 residues. The V gene end was trimmed by 5 bases and the J gene end by 3 bases; junction bases not matched to a gene: 7. Germline V gives CDR1 SEHNR, CDR2 FQNEAQ (reference sequence).

The V gene is TRBV2, the J gene TRBJ2-2; D unresolved. The CDR3 consists of 14 residues. Germline-derived CDR1 and CDR2 are SNHLY and FYNNEI. Deletions cut 3 bases from V and 5 bases from J, with 10 bases between. The CDR3 reads CASSEASRTGELFF. The CDR3 coding sequence is TGTGCCAGCAGTGAGGCTAGTCGGACCGGGGAGCTGTTTTTT. Full variable domain (rest looked up from reference TRBV2 and TRBJ2-2): EPEVTQTPSHQVTQMGQEVILRCVPISNHLYFYWYRQILGQKVEFLVSFYNNEISEKSEIFDDQFSVERPDGSNFTLKIRSTKLEDSAMYFCASSEASRTGELFFGEGSRLTVL.

The chain employs TRBV5-1 and TRBJ2-5; D is uncertain. Germline V CDR1 and CDR2: SGHRS, YFSETQ. The CDR3 contains 14 residues. V dropped 4 bases and J dropped 0 bases, with 10 bases sitting between them. CDR3 in DNA: TGCGCCAGCAGCCGAGGACGGTACCAAGAGACCCAGTACTTC. Its protein is CASSRGRYQETQYF.

The chain joins TRBV4-2 to TRBJ2-4; 8 bases are shared with TRBD1. Germline V CDR1 and CDR2: LGHNA, YNFKEQ. V dropped 0 bases and J dropped 3; count of bases not matched to a gene: 7. This CDR3 has 17 amino acids. CDR3 residues: CASSQESPTGVKNIQYF. DNA of the CDR3: TGTGCCAGCAGCCAAGAAAGCCCGACAGGGGTCAAAAACATTCAGTACTTC.

This clone appeared a single time. The V and J genes are TRBV7-9 and TRBJ2-2; D may be TRBD2 (6 bases). The germline V gene encodes CDR1 SEHNR and CDR2 FQNEAQ (reference sequence). There are 18 residues in the CDR3. V gave up 1 base and J gave up 2 bases, with 17 bases separating them. The CDR3, as DNA: TGTGCCAGCAGCTTAGAAGCGGGCCTAGGGCTCAACACCGGGGAGCTGTTTTTT. The encoded protein is CASSLEAGLGLNTGELFF. Full variable domain (outside the CDR3, taken from reference TRBV7-9 and TRBJ2-2): DTGVSQNPRHKITKRGQNVTFRCDPISEHNRLYWYRQTLGQGPEFLTYFQNEAQLEKSRLLSDRFSAERPKGSFSTLEIQRTEQGDSAMYLCASSLEAGLGLNTGELFFGEGSRLTVL.

The CDR3 DNA reads as TGTGCCAGCAGCTCCACAGGAGGGGTGGCCTTTGAGCAGTTCTTC. It is translated as CASSSTGGVAFEQFF. The rearrangement links TRBV7-2 to TRBJ2-1, with D tentatively TRBD2 (6 bases). The ends were cut back, 4 bases at V and 9 bases at J, with 19 bases in the middle. Germline lookup yields CDR1 SGHTA and CDR2 FQGNSA. CDR3 length: 15 amino acids.

J is TRBJ1-1 and V is TRBV2, with 7 bases matching TRBD1. The CDR3 sequence is 14 residues long. V was pared by 7 bases and J by 0 bases, with 5 bases of the junction left unmatched. CDR1 and CDR2 (germline): SNHLY, FYNNEI. The CDR3 is CASTRDSLNTEAFF. The CDR3 DNA follows: TGTGCCAGCACCAGGGACAGTTTGAACACTGAAGCTTTCTTT.

V gene TRBV19 combines with J gene TRBJ2-7; TRBD2 might be the D (6 bases). The V gene lost 5 bases and the J gene lost 3 bases, with 17 bases spanning the gap. CDR1 is LNHDA, CDR2 SQIVND, per germline (reference sequence). This CDR3 comprises 15 residues. The CDR3 reads CASSRRRGADYEQYF. The CDR3 region has the DNA TGTGCCAGTAGTCGAAGGCGGGGAGCGGACTACGAGCAGTACTTC.

The J gene is TRBJ1-6, the V gene TRBV28; TRBD1 is a possible D gene (5 bases). Looked up from germline, CDR1 is MDHEN and CDR2 is SYDVKM. The CDR3 extends over 12 amino acids. V was trimmed by 10 bases and J by 8 bases, leaving 12 bases between them. The CDR3 nucleotides read TGTGCCACCGCGGGGGACCATTCACCCCTCCACTTT. Encoded protein: CATAGDHSPLHF.

This chain joins TRBV27 and TRBJ1-2; D is unclear. The germline V gene encodes CDR1 MNHEY and CDR2 SMNVEV (reference sequence). Trimming left V 5 bases short and J 8 bases short, with 9 bases between. The CDR3 spans 11 residues. CDR3 loop: CASSEGRGYTF. The CDR3 coding sequence is TGTGCCAGCAGTGAAGGGCGGGGCTACACCTTC.

V is TRBV5-4 and J is TRBJ2-5; D might be TRBD2 (6 bases). Looked up from germline, CDR1 is SGHNT and CDR2 is YYREEE (reference sequence). Trimming stripped 3 bases from V and 2 bases from J, with 14 bases between. There are 15 residues in the CDR3. The CDR3 loop is CASSWGIAEQETQYF. The CDR3 DNA reads as TGTGCCAGCAGCTGGGGGATAGCGGAACAAGAGACCCAGTACTTC.

The chain is built from TRBV10-2 and TRBJ2-7, with D perhaps matching TRBD2 (6 bases). Between the trimmed V and J ends, which lost 4 bases and 3 bases, there was a span of 13 bases. Germline V lookup: CDR1 WSHSY, CDR2 SAAADI. This CDR3 region has 14 residues. The CDR3 nucleotides are TGCGCCAGCAGTGGGAGGGACTCAAGCTACGAGCAGTACTTC. As protein: CASSGRDSSYEQYF.

The chain couples TRBV7-6 to TRBJ2-2; D unresolved. The CDR3 runs to 16 residues. Germline-derived CDR1 and CDR2 are SGHVS and FNYEAQ. The ends were cut back, 1 base at V and 1 base at J, with 10 bases in the middle. CDR3 sequence reads: CASSLGVAENTGELFF. The CDR3 DNA follows: TGTGCCAGCAGCTTAGGGGTCGCTGAGAACACCGGGGAGCTGTTTTTT.

The rearrangement joins TRBV21-1 to TRBJ2-1; the D call TRBD2 from the table was never checked on the DNA. TRBV21-1 is a known pseudogene. The CDR3 runs 17 residues. CDR3 DNA sequence: TGTGCCAGCAGCTCTTCCAAAAGGACTAGCGAGTACAATGAGCAGTTCTTC. This codes for CASSSSKRTSEYNEQFF.

This clone was counted once. J is TRBJ1-2 and V is TRBV12-3 or TRBV12-4, with D uncertain. V lost 6 bases, J lost 5 bases, and 10 bases lay in between. This CDR3 has 12 residues. The CDR3 is CASRASGYGYTF. The CDR3 DNA sequence: TGTGCCAGCAGGGCTTCCGGGTATGGCTACACCTTC.

The gene calls are TRBV6-2 or TRBV6-3 and TRBJ1-5, with D unresolved. The V gene lost 6 bases and the J gene lost 0 bases, with 6 bases spanning the gap. Germline lookup yields CDR1 MNHEY and CDR2 SVGEGT. The CDR3 totals 13 residues. CDR3 DNA: TGTGCCAGCAGCCTCAATAGCAATCAGCCCCAGCATTTT. Its translation is CASSLNSNQPQHF.

The chain uses TRBV18 and TRBJ1-1; 12 bases match TRBD1. This CDR3 region has 20 residues. V was pared by 4 bases and J by 6 bases, with 21 bases of the junction left unmatched. Germline V gene data show CDR1 as KGHSH and CDR2 as LQKENI. The CDR3 DNA reads as TGTGCCAGCTCACGAGAACGCTGGGACAGGGGGCGAATAGTCGCGCCTGAAGCTTTCTTT. It translates to CASSRERWDRGRIVAPEAFF.

The rearrangement joins TRBV28 to TRBJ2-5; D may match TRBD1 or TRBD2 (6 bases each). The CDR3 extends over 15 amino acids. V was shortened by 4 bases and J by 4 bases, with 16 bases between the two germline ends. Germline CDR1 and CDR2: MDHEN and SYDVKM. CDR3 in DNA: TGTGCCAGCAGTTCCTCCTCGGGGGCGGGAGAGACCCAGTACTTC. Protein: CASSSSSGAGETQYF.

This clone was recorded only once. The V call is TRBV7-9, the J call TRBJ2-7; D uncertain. CDR3 length: 15 amino acids. V was shortened by 3 bases and J by 2 bases, with 14 bases between the two germline ends. From germline, CDR1 is SEHNR and CDR2 FQNEAQ (reference sequence). As DNA, the CDR3 is TGTGCCAGCAGCTTTGTTTCGGACCCGACCTACGAGCAGTACTTC. It codes for CASSFVSDPTYEQYF.

V gene TRBV6-6 combines with J gene TRBJ1-2, with D unresolved. CDR3 length: 17 residues. CDR1 and CDR2 from the germline V gene are MNHNY and SVGAGI (reference sequence). V dropped 5 bases and J dropped 0 bases, with 19 bases sitting between them. CDR3 sequence reads: CASSPRPPEVANYGYTF. CDR3 DNA: TGTGCCAGCAGTCCGCGGCCTCCCGAAGTAGCTAACTATGGCTACACCTTC.

The CDR3 sequence: CASSHPGQGSSYEQYF. For the CDR3, the DNA is TGTGCCAGCAGTCACCCGGGACAGGGGAGCTCCTACGAGCAGTACTTC. J is TRBJ2-7 and V is TRBV2; 10 bases align to TRBD1. With 5 bases clipped from V and 0 bases from J, the junction kept 7 bases outside the gene matches. CDR3 size: 16 residues. Germline CDR1 reads SNHLY; CDR2 reads FYNNEI.

CDR3 in DNA: TGTGCCAGCAGCAAAGGACAGGATGCTCGAGAGACCCAGTACTTC. Encoded protein: CASSKGQDARETQYF. The chain is built from TRBV11-3 and TRBJ2-5; 7 nucleotides line up with TRBD1. This CDR3 region has 15 residues. CDR1 SGHNT and CDR2 YENEEA come from the germline V gene. Germline trimming cut 5 bases from V and 4 bases from J; bases unmatched to any gene: 10.

The rearrangement links TRBV6-2 or TRBV6-3 to TRBJ1-5; possible D gene TRBD1, 6 bases. V was trimmed by 5 bases and J by 0 bases, leaving 14 bases between them. From germline, CDR1 is MNHEY and CDR2 SVGEGT. The CDR3 has 16 amino acids. The CDR3 DNA sequence: TGTGCCAGCAGTCCACCCTACAGGGTTAGCAATCAGCCCCAGCATTTT. Translated: CASSPPYRVSNQPQHF.

This sequence joins TRBV6-2 or TRBV6-3 and TRBJ2-7, with 7 positions matching TRBD1. V was clipped by 6 bases and J by 0 bases; unmatched bases: 14. Per germline, CDR1 MNHEY and CDR2 SVGEGT. This CDR3 spans 17 amino acids. The CDR3 here is CASSRGQSTWSSYEQYF. The CDR3 DNA is TGTGCCAGCAGCCGGGGACAGTCGACTTGGAGCTCCTACGAGCAGTACTTC.

The gene calls are TRBV10-3 and TRBJ1-2; D gene ambiguous. Germline-derived CDR1 and CDR2 are ENHRY and SYGVKD. This CDR3 comprises 13 residues. The germline V and J ends were trimmed by 10 bases and 4 bases, with 16 bases remaining between them. CDR3 protein: CARPPEAGYGYTF. CDR3 in DNA: TGTGCCAGACCACCAGAGGCCGGCTATGGCTACACCTTC.

This clone was counted between two and nine times. The chain recombines TRBV29-1 with TRBJ1-1, with no clear D. The CDR3 consists of 14 residues. Trimming removed 4 bases at V and 4 bases at J, with 16 bases between. Germline assignment: CDR1 SQVTM and CDR2 ANQGSEA. The CDR3 region is CSVGLPAAGTEAFF. In nucleotides, the CDR3 is TGCAGCGTTGGTCTCCCTGCCGCCGGCACTGAAGCTTTCTTT. The full variable domain, with the rest looked up from reference TRBV29-1 and TRBJ1-1, is SAVISQKPSRDICQRGTSLTIQCQVDSQVTMMFWYRQQPGQSLTLIATANQGSEATYESGFVIDKFPISRPNLTFSTLTVSNMSPEDSSIYLCSVGLPAAGTEAFFGQGTRLTVV.